This TCR beta chain was documented in a study of blood T cells in healthy people across ages. Regarding the study as a whole: With age, beta diversity per million T cells declined roughly linearly, significantly by 30 to 40.

For the second PCR, which ran for roughly 7 to 11 cycles, a sample-barcoded 5' primer and a J-beta primer mix were used. Each cDNA molecule was tagged by a template-switch adaptor that had 12 random nucleotides. TCRdb re-called the 5' RACE reads with MiXCR, one entry per CDR3 protein. The table records about 1.8 million distinct CDR3 sequences, around half of them present only once. Germline assignment: CDR1 SQVTM and CDR2 ANQGSEA. Trimming took 4 bases from V and 7 from J; bases not matched to a gene: 4. This CDR3 contains 13 residues. This clonotype was seen only a few times. Its antigen is still unknown.

The chain is built from TRBV29-1 and TRBJ2-1; 10 bases align to TRBD2. The specimen sequenced was blood. The source of this sequence is a woman between 40 and 50 years old in good health. The DNA of the CDR3 is TGCAGCGTTGTAAGGACTAGCGGAAATGAGCAGTTCTTC. It encodes CSVVRTSGNEQFF.